This entry lists 6 T cell receptor beta chains sequenced from one sample in a study of cytomegalovirus exposure and HLA in healthy donors. 13 Jbeta primers and 60 Vbeta primers were used for the PCR. The repertoire was sequenced with immunoSEQ multiplex PCR; TCRdb's copy has only in-frame clones and lacks some. Among roughly 100,000 clones, about 74% were seen once, and the ten largest hold 9.6%. Sequencing input: PBMCs. The origin of the receptors is a male donor in good health and CMV-seropositive.

This clone was observed a single time. The CDR3 region is CASSQYPSGSSNEQYF. The CDR3 DNA is TGTGCCAGCAGCCAATATCCTAGCGGGAGTAGCAACGAGCAGTACTTC. V is TRBV14 and J is TRBJ2-7; 10 nucleotides align to TRBD2. The CDR3 extends over 16 amino acids. Germline values: CDR1 SGHDN, CDR2 FVKESK. Germline trimming cut 2 bases from V and 5 bases from J; bases unmatched to any gene: 9. The complete variable domain, with remaining parts taken from reference TRBV14 and TRBJ2-7, reads EAGVTQFPSHSVIEKGQTVTLRCDPISGHDNLYWYRRVMGKEIKFLLHFVKESKQDESGMPNNRFLAERTGGTYSTLKVQPAELEDSGVYFCASSQYPSGSSNEQYFGPGTRLTVT.

This rearrangement joins TRBV30 to TRBJ2-1; the D is unclear. CDR1 is GTSNPN, CDR2 SVGIG, per germline (reference sequence). The CDR3 is made up of 16 amino acids. V was clipped by 0 bases and J by 0 bases, with 12 bases between them. The DNA of the CDR3 is TGTGCCTGGAGTGTCCCCTCGGAGAGCTCCTACAATGAGCAGTTCTTC. Translating it yields CAWSVPSESSYNEQFF.

The chain couples TRBV6-6 to TRBJ1-2, with TRBD1 matching over 10 bases. CDR1 is MNHNY, CDR2 SVGAGI, per germline (reference sequence). V trimming: 5 bases; J trimming: 8 bases; junction bases outside the gene matches: 5. This CDR3 is 13 amino acids long. The CDR3 coding sequence is TGTGCCAGCAGTAGACAGGGGGCTATGGGCTACACCTTC. This codes for CASSRQGAMGYTF.

The chain links TRBV4-2 to TRBJ2-7; TRBD2 might be the D (6 bases). CDR1 LGHNA and CDR2 YNFKEQ come from the germline V gene. The V end was cut by 5 bases, the J end by 0 bases, with 8 bases between. The CDR3 contains 13 residues. The CDR3 is CASSSGASYEQYF. Here the CDR3 DNA reads TGTGCCAGCAGCTCGGGAGCCTCCTACGAGCAGTACTTC.

The rearrangement links TRBV4-3 to TRBJ2-5; D may be TRBD1 (6 bases). Per the germline V gene, CDR1 is LGHNA and CDR2 is YSLEER. The CDR3 extends over 15 amino acids. Trimming shortened V by 0 bases and J by 5 bases, and 13 bases separated the two germline ends. CDR3: CASSQDTDRWETQYF. CDR3 DNA: TGCGCCAGCAGCCAAGATACTGACAGGTGGGAGACCCAGTACTTC.

This chain connects TRBV28 to TRBJ1-1, with TRBD1 matching 9 bases. Trimming cost V 5 bases and J 5 bases; bases outside gene matches: 6. Germline V CDR1 and CDR2: MDHEN, SYDVKM. The CDR3 has 14 amino acids. In DNA form, the CDR3 reads TGTGCCAGCAGTGGGGACAGGGAGGAGACTGAAGCTTTCTTT. It yields the protein CASSGDREETEAFF. Combining the CDR3 with reference TRBV28 and TRBJ1-1 gives the whole variable domain DVKVTQSSRYLVKRTGEKVFLECVQDMDHENMFWYRQDPGLGLRLIYFSYDVKMKEKGDIPEGYSVSREKKERFSLILESASTNQTSMYLCASSGDREETEAFFGQGTRLTVV.